The clone carrying this TCR beta chain was detected only a few times. The antigen remains undetermined. These data are taken from a study of blood T cells in healthy people across ages. Study-wide results and limits: TCR beta diversity per million T cells fell roughly linearly with age.

A second roughly 7 to 11 cycle PCR used barcoded and J-beta primers. Samples each returned at least 3 million CDR3-containing paired-end reads. TCRdb reanalysed the 5' RACE reads using MiXCR and keeps one entry per CDR3 protein. Of around 990,000 distinct CDR3 sequences listed, less than 25% were seen once; the top ten hold around 0.75%. This CDR3 is built from 16 residues. Germline V gene sequence: CDR1 LGHNA, CDR2 YNFKEQ. The donors, healthy Caucasians from Russia, were aged roughly 6 to 90. Total RNA amounts of at least 6 micrograms were extracted per sample. The same sample was also studied in work on T cells of mothers and their children.

Sequencing was done on a sample of blood. The rearrangement joins TRBV4-2 to TRBJ2-5, with D tentatively TRBD2 (7 bases). The end of the DNA fits TRBJ2-1 better, so the J call may be wrong. The TCR originated in a girl aged 2 to 9 in good health. The CDR3 DNA is TGTGCCAGCAGCCAGCAAGGGGGGGGGCTTAATAATGAGCAGTTCTTC. The encoded protein is CASSQQGGGLNNEQFF.